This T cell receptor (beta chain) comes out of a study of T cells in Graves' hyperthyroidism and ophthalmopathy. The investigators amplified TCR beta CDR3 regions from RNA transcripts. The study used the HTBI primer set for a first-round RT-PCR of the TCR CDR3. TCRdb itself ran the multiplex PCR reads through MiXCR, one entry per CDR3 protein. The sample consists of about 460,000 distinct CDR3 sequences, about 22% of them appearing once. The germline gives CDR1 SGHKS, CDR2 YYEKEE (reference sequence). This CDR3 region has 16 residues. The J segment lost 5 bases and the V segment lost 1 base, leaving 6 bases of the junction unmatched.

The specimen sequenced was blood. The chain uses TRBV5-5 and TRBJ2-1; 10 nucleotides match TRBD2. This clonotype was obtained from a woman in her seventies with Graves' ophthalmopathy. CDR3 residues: CASSLPSGRGNNEQFF. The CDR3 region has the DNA TGTGCCAGCAGCTTGCCCAGCGGGAGGGGAAACAATGAGCAGTTCTTC.